This T cell receptor (beta chain) was identified during a study of blood T cell repertoires in COVID-19. Source study methods: By means of reference gene primer amplification, nucleated cell counts were estimated. This table comes from immunoSEQ multiplex PCR, and its TCRdb copy is limited to in-frame clones, with some not included. V and J calls and clone size follow that table, whereas D and trimming were derived from the DNA. The sample carries some 250,000 clones, approximately 90% recorded once. The CDR3 is made up of 15 amino acids. V dropped 4 bases and J dropped 0; count of bases not matched to a gene: 4. CDR1 is SGHDN and CDR2 is FVKESK in the germline V gene. Recruitment covered fewer than 25 US areas and drew participants whose ages spanned about 18 to 90 years. Clinical histories supplied by participants themselves formed the basis of cohort assignment. All recovered Cohort 3 donors got two negative PCRs, got clearance, or saw symptom resolution.

V usage is TRBV14 and J usage is TRBJ2-3, with 7 bases matching TRBD1. Sequenced: PBMCs or T cells enriched from blood (not recorded which). The sequence was collected from a man aged 35 to 55 who had recovered from COVID-19. CDR3 loop: CASSPLQGSTDTQYF. CDR3 nucleotide sequence: TGTGCCAGCAGCCCTCTACAGGGGAGCACAGATACGCAGTATTTT. Combining the CDR3 with reference TRBV14 and TRBJ2-3 gives the whole variable domain EAGVTQFPSHSVIEKGQTVTLRCDPISGHDNLYWYRRVMGKEIKFLLHFVKESKQDESGMPNNRFLAERTGGTYSTLKVQPAELEDSGVYFCASSPLQGSTDTQYFGPGTRLTVL.